The rows below give T cell receptor beta chains drawn from one sample of a study of blood T cell repertoires in COVID-19. TCRdb keeps only in-frame clones here, not all; method: immunoSEQ multiplex PCR. The sample consists of around 300,000 clones, roughly 87% of them appearing once. Sequenced sample: peripheral blood. The receptors derive from a man between 18 and 35 years old with active or convalescent COVID-19. The CDR3 runs from the conserved cysteine through the conserved F or W. D genes are given only for firm matches. The listing skips clone size in some rows; elsewhere it reads once, few, many or a size class.

>TRBV6-5|NA|NA|TRBJ2-5
CASSRAASVETQYF
TGTGCCAGCAGTAGGGCGGCTAGCGTGGAGACCCAGTACTTC
>TRBV5-8|NA|few|TRBJ2-7
CASSPASVLYEQYF
TGTGCCAGCAGTCCAGCTAGCGTGCTCTACGAGCAGTACTTC
>TRBV19|NA|NA|TRBJ1-5
CASSIRRYSNQPQHF
TGTGCCAGTAGTATCCGCAGGTATAGCAATCAGCCCCAGCATTTT
>TRBV7-3|TRBD1|few|TRBJ2-7
CASSAGQGGEQYF
TGTGCCAGCAGCGCCGGACAGGGAGGCGAGCAGTACTTC
>TRBV28|NA|NA|TRBJ2-7
CASSRTGLNIYEQYF
TGTGCCAGCAGTCGCACAGGGTTGAACATCTACGAGCAGTACTTC
>TRBV10-2|NA|NA|TRBJ2-7
CASIGDTLSYEQYF
TGCGCCAGCATAGGGGACACCCTCTCCTACGAGCAGTACTTC
>TRBV7-6|NA|NA|TRBJ1-4
CASSPGWVSTNEKLFF
TGTGCCAGCAGCCCAGGTTGGGTTTCGACTAATGAAAAACTGTTTTTT
>TRBV9|NA|NA|TRBJ2-2
CASSVDDSELFF
TGTGCCAGCAGCGTAGACGACTCGGAGCTGTTTTTT
>TRBV19|NA|NA|TRBJ2-1
CASSIVKGSLWLARNEQFF
TGTGCCAGTAGTATAGTAAAGGGGTCTCTCTGGCTAGCGCGTAATGAGCAGTTCTTC
>TRBV19|TRBD1|NA|TRBJ2-3
CASSIRGPDTQYF
TGTGCCAGTAGTATTAGGGGGCCAGATACGCAGTATTTT
>TRBV7-8|NA|NA|TRBJ1-1
CASSPQGPAVPFF
TGTGCCAGCAGCCCCCAGGGTCCGGCAGTACCTTTCTTT
>TRBV20-1|NA|NA|TRBJ1-1
CSASDTATSGAFF
TGCAGTGCTAGTGATACCGCCACTAGTGGAGCTTTCTTT
>TRBV5-1|NA|NA|TRBJ1-4
CASSLAGIAEKLFF
TGCGCCAGCAGCTTGGCCGGGATCGCGGAAAAACTGTTTTTT
>TRBV11-2|TRBD2|few|TRBJ2-3
CASSLPSGRYDTQYF
TGTGCCAGCAGCTTGCCTAGCGGGAGGTACGATACGCAGTATTTT
>TRBV5-8|NA|NA|TRBJ2-2
CASTFGSSGDTGELFF
TGTGCCAGCACATTTGGATCGTCCGGGGACACCGGGGAGCTGTTTTTT
>TRBV27|NA|NA|TRBJ2-7
CATRRGYEQYF
TGTGCCACACGTCGAGGGTACGAGCAGTACTTC
>TRBV18|NA|few|TRBJ1-2
CASSPNPGDGYTF
TGTGCCAGCTCACCAAACCCAGGGGATGGCTACACCTTC
>TRBV12-5|NA|NA|TRBJ1-2
CASGLPQGQSYGYTF
TGTGCTAGTGGTTTGCCTCAGGGGCAGAGCTATGGCTACACCTTC
>TRBV13|NA|NA|TRBJ1-2
CASSPPGDNYGYTF
TGTGCCAGCAGCCCTCCGGGAGATAACTATGGCTACACCTTC
>TRBV4-3|NA|NA|TRBJ2-1
CASSQDTSLLYNEQFF
TGCGCCAGCAGCCAAGATACCTCGCTCCTATACAATGAGCAGTTCTTC
>TRBV7-9|TRBD2|NA|TRBJ2-2
CASSLTAGGPGELFF
TGTGCCAGCAGCTTAACGGCGGGGGGGCCCGGGGAGCTGTTTTTT
>TRBV10-3|NA|NA|TRBJ1-5
CAIAQGLGQPQHF
TGTGCCATTGCTCAGGGTTTGGGACAGCCCCAGCATTTT
>TRBV11-2|NA|NA|TRBJ2-7
CASSPQGSGEQYF
TGTGCCAGCAGCCCTCAGGGTAGTGGCGAGCAGTACTTC
>TRBV28|NA|NA|TRBJ1-3
CASSSRLRQRNTIYF
TGTGCCAGCAGCTCCCGTCTTCGACAGAGAAACACCATATATTTT
>TRBV7-3|TRBD1|once|TRBJ2-3
CASSLTGAGTDTQYF
TGTGCCAGCAGCTTGACAGGGGCCGGCACAGATACGCAGTATTTT
>TRBV4-3|NA|NA|TRBJ1-4
CASSQEWGLGQGNEKLFF
TGCGCCAGCAGCCAAGAATGGGGTCTAGGGCAGGGGAATGAAAAACTGTTTTTT
>TRBV18|TRBD2|NA|TRBJ2-1
CASSPTAGGLIHEQFF
TGTGCCAGCTCACCGACGGCGGGAGGGCTTATCCATGAGCAGTTCTTC